A selection of T cell receptor beta chains follows, all from one sample in a study of blood T cell repertoires in COVID-19. Produced via immunoSEQ multiplex PCR; TCRdb's table is partial and in-frame only. The sample lists around 300,000 clones, about 82% occurring once. Input material: peripheral blood. The receptors derive from a woman aged 45-65 years with active or convalescent COVID-19. Both conserved end residues are part of each CDR3. The D gene is left open where the match is weak. The size of a clone is reported for some rows only, either as once, few or many, or as a class for expanded clones.

cdr3_length,d_call,v_call,clone_size,j_call,cdr3_aa,cdr3_nt
13,TRBD1,TRBV11-2,once,TRBJ2-5,CASSPRQGETQYF,TGTGCCAGCAGCCCTCGACAGGGAGAGACCCAGTACTTC
14,.,TRBV21-1,.,TRBJ1-2,CASSKRPVHYGYTF,TGTGCCAGCAGCAAACGTCCGGTTCACTATGGCTACACCTTC
15,TRBD2,TRBV4-2,.,TRBJ2-7,CASSPTSGPSYEQYF,TGTGCCAGCAGTCCGACTAGCGGGCCCTCCTACGAGCAGTACTTC
15,.,TRBV6-5,.,TRBJ1-5,CASSYGRGGNQPQHF,TGTGCCAGCAGTTATGGGCGGGGGGGCAATCAGCCCCAGCATTTT
14,.,TRBV13,once,TRBJ1-1,CASSTGLPNTEAFF,TGTGCCAGCAGCACGGGACTCCCGAACACTGAAGCTTTCTTT
15,TRBD1,TRBV19,.,TRBJ2-5,CASSPTGGEQETQYF,TGTGCCAGTAGCCCCACAGGGGGTGAGCAAGAGACCCAGTACTTC
12,TRBD1,TRBV28,.,TRBJ1-5,CASRTGLQPQHF,TGTGCCAGCAGGACAGGGTTACAGCCCCAGCATTTT
14,TRBD1,TRBV6-5,.,TRBJ2-7,CASSRGQTLYEQYF,TGTGCCAGCAGCCGGGGACAGACTCTCTACGAGCAGTACTTC
14,.,TRBV23-1,.,TRBJ2-7,CASSPGGRRDEQYF,TGCGCCAGCAGTCCCGGGGGACGCCGAGACGAGCAGTACTTC
16,TRBD2,TRBV5-1,once,TRBJ2-1,CASSTGTSGFRNEQFF,TGCGCCAGCAGCACCGGGACTAGCGGGTTCAGGAATGAGCAGTTCTTC
14,TRBD1,TRBV6-5,.,TRBJ1-1,CASSSYRGNTEAFF,TGTGCCAGCAGTTCTTACAGGGGGAACACTGAAGCTTTCTTT
13,.,TRBV11-2,.,TRBJ2-7,CASSLDRTYEQYF,TGTGCCAGCAGCTTAGACAGAACCTACGAGCAGTACTTC
13,TRBD1,TRBV12-3/TRBV12-4,.,TRBJ1-1,CASRRDRGAEAFF,TGTGCCAGCAGACGAGACAGGGGAGCTGAAGCTTTCTTT
21,TRBD2,TRBV3-1/TRBV3-2,once,TRBJ2-6,CASSQSTSWDYDRSGANVLTF,TGTGCCAGCAGCCAATCCACCTCTTGGGACTATGACCGCTCTGGGGCCAACGTCCTGACTTTC
15,TRBD1,TRBV29-1,few,TRBJ1-5,CSVGEAGGKDQPQHF,TGCAGCGTTGGCGAGGCAGGGGGTAAGGATCAGCCCCAGCATTTT
13,.,TRBV7-9,.,TRBJ1-1,CASSLETGPEAFF,TGTGCCAGCAGCTTAGAAACAGGGCCTGAAGCTTTCTTT
13,.,TRBV25-1,.,TRBJ2-6,CASSERLLNVLTF,TGTGCCAGCAGTGAGAGGCTTCTCAACGTCCTGACTTTC
15,TRBD2,TRBV18,.,TRBJ2-7,CASSPLAGGPHEQYF,TGTGCCAGCTCCCCCTTAGCGGGAGGGCCCCACGAGCAGTACTTC
13,.,TRBV2,.,TRBJ1-1,CASRQEMNTEAFF,TGTGCCAGTCGACAGGAGATGAACACTGAAGCTTTCTTT
14,.,TRBV18,.,TRBJ1-1,CASSPITGDTEAFF,TGTGCCAGCTCACCAATTACCGGGGACACTGAAGCTTTCTTT
14,.,TRBV19,.,TRBJ2-2,CASSTGVDTGELFF,TGTGCCAGTAGTACAGGGGTCGACACCGGGGAGCTGTTTTTT
16,TRBD1,TRBV27,few,TRBJ1-1,CASSLFTGTANTEAFF,TGTGCCAGCAGTCTGTTCACCGGGACAGCGAACACTGAAGCTTTCTTT
20,TRBD2,TRBV4-2,.,TRBJ2-3,CASSQVIAGRLVESTDTQYF,TGTGCCAGCAGCCAAGTCATAGCGGGGAGGTTGGTGGAGAGCACAGATACGCAGTATTTT
16,TRBD2,TRBV6-5,once,TRBJ2-7,CASSYTLAGGLDEQYF,TGTGCCAGCAGTTACACACTAGCGGGAGGGTTGGACGAGCAGTACTTC
13,.,TRBV28,.,TRBJ1-3,CASTGVSGNTIYF,TGTGCCAGCACGGGGGTCTCTGGAAACACCATATATTTT
17,TRBD1,TRBV4-2,.,TRBJ1-4,CASSQPLRQGLYEKLFF,TGTGCCAGCAGCCAACCACTCCGACAGGGTCTTTATGAAAAACTGTTTTTT
16,TRBD1,TRBV7-9,.,TRBJ1-5,CASSLGQGAGNQPQHF,TGTGCCAGCAGCTTAGGGCAGGGGGCAGGGAATCAGCCCCAGCATTTT